This T cell receptor beta chain was sequenced for a study of blood T cell repertoires in COVID-19 (TCRdb year 2020). Regarding the study in general: Collaborator samples came from the United States, Italy and Spain and covered acute and convalescent phases of COVID-19. The material from the prospective study consisted of cDNA or gDNA derived from T cells, B-cell-depleted T cells, or PBMCs. Deeply sampled blood TCRbeta repertoires from subjects exposed to, actively infected with, or recovered from COVID-19 were included in the dataset. A freely available public database, intended as a resource for researchers studying the immune response to SARS-CoV-2, is where the repertoires were released. The samples were drawn from two sources: the first 160 participants of the ongoing ImmuneRACE study, and 1,000 to 1,500 subjects contributed by 6 global collaborators. The sample metadata nearly always contained a de-identified subject ID, COVID-19 status, age in years and sex. Where available, HLA class I and class II types were obtained from metadata supplied by the sample provider rather than from assay-based typing.

TCRbeta CDR3 regions were amplified from genomic DNA using the immunoSEQ Assay, a bias-controlled multiplex PCR. Per the original workflow: The number of nucleated cells in each sample was estimated by amplification of reference gene primers within the assay. Sequence reads were collapsed and filtered to measure the absolute abundance of every unique TCRbeta CDR3 rearrangement. Productive Simpson clonality was computed per sample as the square root of Simpson's diversity index over productive rearrangements. The table was pulled from immuneACCESS by TCRdb, which kept in-frame rearrangements only. Such tables lose some clones; where checked, under half of the loss comes from unresolved V genes, and the rest has no known cause. D and trimming were read from the DNA, whereas the V and J calls and clone size are those reported in that table. The sample contains approximately 300,000 clones, 70% to 90% of them found a single time. 10% of the sample rests with the top ten.

There are 14 amino acids in the CDR3, from cysteine to phenylalanine inclusive. The CDR3 DNA has 42 bases and is translated from base 1. CDR1 and CDR2 were assigned from the germline V gene (reference sequence) as MNHEY and SMNVEV. Relative to germline, V is missing 6 bases and J is missing 7 bases, with 9 bases of the junction outside any gene match. As to this clone: It lacks a known antigen. Per-nucleotide qualities are absent, and no much larger clonotype sits a single base away.

What the research found in general, with its limitations: The amount of clinical and demographic metadata varied by source and participant and was provided uncurated.

Participants in the prospective study were aged roughly 18 to 100 years, lived in 20 to 25 United States geographic areas, and enrolled through a virtual design. In the prospective study, cohorts were assigned on the basis of participant-reported clinical history obtained from a screening survey and a study questionnaire. ImmuneRACE Cohort 3 recovered participants were defined by two consecutive negative NP/OP PCR tests, healthcare professional clearance, or symptom resolution. In the prospective study, whole blood, serum and a nasopharyngeal or oropharyngeal swab were collected from each participant by mobile phlebotomists. Additional blood draws and questionnaires over an approximately 2-month period could optionally be provided by prospective study participants. Before DNA extraction, blood samples from the prospective study were shipped at room temperature or frozen.

The sequencing input was PBMCs or T cells enriched from blood (not recorded which). The rearrangement combines TRBV27 with TRBJ1-5, and TRBD1 matches 7 of the central bases. The source of this sequence is a woman in her late teens or twenties who had recovered from COVID-19. The CDR3 corresponds to CASRRQGGDQPQHF. Read as DNA, the sequence is TGTGCCAGCAGGAGACAGGGAGGAGACCAGCCCCAGCATTTT.